The 30 T cell receptor beta chains below were found in one sample sequenced in a study of control samples from healthy donors and cancer patients. This table comes from immunoSEQ multiplex PCR, and its TCRdb copy is limited to in-frame clones, with some not included. The profile shows 150,000 or so clones, 92% of them singletons. Input material: blood. These receptors originate from a woman aged 45-65 years in good health.

The V call is TRBV6-5, the J call TRBJ2-2; 7 nucleotides line up with TRBD1. The germline V gene encodes CDR1 MNHEY and CDR2 SVGAGI. The CDR3 contains 15 residues. V dropped 5 bases and J dropped 6; count of bases not matched to a gene: 9. Here the CDR3 DNA reads TGTGCCAGCAGTAGCAGGGGGATGTATCCCGGGGAGCTGTTTTTT. It encodes CASSSRGMYPGELFF.

The chain couples TRBV7-9 to TRBJ1-3; D ambiguous. CDR1 and CDR2 (germline): SEHNR, FQNEAQ (reference sequence). V lost 1 base and J 0 bases, leaving 7 bases between the germline ends. The CDR3 is 15 amino acids. The CDR3: CASSLVSGSGNTIYF. DNA for the CDR3: TGTGCCAGCAGCTTAGTTTCTGGCTCTGGAAACACCATATATTTT.

The chain employs TRBV6-5 and TRBJ2-1; D call uncertain. Germline loops: CDR1 MNHEY, CDR2 SVGAGI. The V gene lost 5 bases and the J gene lost 4 bases, with 3 bases spanning the gap. This CDR3 comprises 11 residues. The CDR3 coding sequence is TGTGCCAGCAGTATATACAATGAGCAGTTCTTC. It yields the protein CASSIYNEQFF.

For this clone: A junction end diverges from the germline sequence, so it may reflect a read error. The chain joins TRBV7-7 to TRBJ2-2; D remains ambiguous. Per germline, CDR1 SSHAT and CDR2 FNYEAQ (reference sequence). The CDR3 contains 15 residues. CDR3 nucleotides: TGTGCTAGCAGCCCTCTAACCAAAAACACCGGGGAGCTGTTTTTT. It specifies CASSPLTKNTGELFF.

This clone was detected only a few times. This chain links TRBV4-2 with TRBJ2-3; D gene ambiguous. The germline CDR1 and CDR2 sequences are LGHNA and YNFKEQ. The V end was cut by 1 base, the J end by 3 bases, with 11 bases between. The CDR3 runs to 15 residues. CDR3 DNA sequence: TGTGCCAGCAGCCAAGTCGATTCGGATACAGATACGCAGTATTTT. Translating it yields CASSQVDSDTDTQYF.

As DNA, the CDR3 is TGTGCCACCAGTGAACATAGCGGGAGGGCCCAGTCCTTCTTC. Translating it yields CATSEHSGRAQSFF. The rearrangement uses TRBV24-1 and TRBJ2-1; 11 nucleotides line up with TRBD2. The junction had 11 bases not matched to a gene; V was cut back by 4 bases and J by 16 bases. Germline V gene sequence: CDR1 KGHDR, CDR2 SFDVKD. This CDR3 is built from 14 residues.

This sequence joins TRBV10-1 and TRBJ2-3; D perhaps matches TRBD2 (5 bases). The germline V gene has CDR1 WNHNN and CDR2 SYGVQD (reference sequence). The CDR3 runs to 14 residues. V was trimmed by 6 bases and J by 4 bases, leaving 14 bases between them. CDR3 nucleotides: TGCGCCAGCAGAGACGACTACTCGGCAGATACGCAGTATTTT. Protein product: CASRDDYSADTQYF.

V and J are TRBV12-5 and TRBJ2-2, with D uncertain. Trimming took off 2 bases at V and 4 bases at J, with 2 bases between the two ends. Looked up from germline, CDR1 is LGHNT and CDR2 is FRNRAP. CDR3 size: 12 residues. CDR3 nucleotide sequence: TGTGCTAGTGGTTTGTCCACCGGGGAGCTGTTTTTT. It translates to CASGLSTGELFF.

The chain uses TRBV7-6 and TRBJ2-2; 9 bases line up with TRBD1. The V segment lost 0 bases and the J segment 7 bases; nucleotides outside the gene matches: 6. Germline lookup yields CDR1 SGHVS and CDR2 FNYEAQ. The CDR3 contains 16 residues. The CDR3 DNA is TGTGCCAGCAGCTTAGCTGCGGGACAGGGTAGCGGGGAGCTGTTTTTT. It is translated as CASSLAAGQGSGELFF.

The chain recombines TRBV27 with TRBJ2-2; weak D call: TRBD1 (6 bases). The length of the CDR3 is 14 residues. Germline V CDR1 and CDR2: MNHEY, SMNVEV (reference sequence). V gave up 3 bases and J gave up 4 bases, with 9 bases separating them. The CDR3 DNA sequence: TGTGCCAGCAGTTTGGAACAGGGCACCGGGGAGCTGTTTTTT. This codes for CASSLEQGTGELFF.

This chain connects TRBV27 to TRBJ2-5; D might be TRBD1 (5 bases). The CDR3 has 15 residues. V was pared by 10 bases and J by 3 bases, with 21 bases between. In germline, CDR1 is MNHEY, CDR2 SMNVEV (reference sequence). CDR3 sequence: CATGPGYGPKETQYF. CDR3 nucleotides: TGTGCCACCGGCCCAGGGTACGGGCCCAAAGAGACCCAGTACTTC.

This clone appeared once. The chain couples TRBV7-9 to TRBJ2-7; perhaps D is TRBD1 or TRBD2 (6 bases each). Trimming removed 5 bases at V and 9 bases at J, with 23 bases between. CDR1 is SEHNR and CDR2 is FQNEAQ in the germline V gene (reference sequence). This CDR3 spans 15 amino acids. CDR3 amino acids: CASSPPGRGTEGQYF. The CDR3 DNA reads as TGTGCCAGCAGCCCCCCCGGCAGGGGAACGGAGGGGCAGTACTTC.

The V gene is TRBV5-5, the J gene TRBJ1-1; D is possibly TRBD1 (6 bases). V was clipped by 2 bases and J by 1 base, with 12 bases between them. From germline, CDR1 is SGHKS and CDR2 YYEKEE (reference sequence). The CDR3 runs 15 residues. DNA for the CDR3: TGTGCCAGCAGCTTTGAAGGGGGGCAGAACACTGAAGCTTTCTTT. Translation: CASSFEGGQNTEAFF.

This chain links TRBV10-3 with TRBJ2-7, with unresolved D. The length of the CDR3 is 13 residues. The germline V gene encodes CDR1 ENHRY and CDR2 SYGVKD. Between the trimmed V and J ends, which lost 9 bases and 2 bases, there was a span of 14 bases. CDR3 in DNA: TGTGCCATAGCTCAGCAAGGGCCCTACGAGCAGTACTTC. Its protein product is CAIAQQGPYEQYF.

This clone was observed once. The rearrangement joins TRBV6-5 to TRBJ2-3; a weak D match, TRBD2 (6 bases). The CDR3 spans 13 residues. Trimming took 8 bases from V and 6 from J, leaving 15 bases between them. Germline CDR1 is MNHEY and CDR2 is SVGAGI. CDR3 sequence: CASGGLQADTQYF. DNA of the CDR3: TGTGCCAGCGGAGGGCTCCAGGCTGATACGCAGTATTTT.

The chain joins TRBV14 to TRBJ2-3; TRBD2 matches 9 bases. The CDR3 contains 15 residues. V shed 1 base and J 4 bases; nucleotides not matched to a gene: 3. Per the germline V gene, CDR1 is SGHDN and CDR2 is FVKESK. The CDR3 nucleotides are TGTGCCAGCAGCCAAGTTAGCGGGAGCGCAGATACGCAGTATTTT. Translating it yields CASSQVSGSADTQYF.

This clone was seen just once. The chain uses TRBV12-3 or TRBV12-4 and TRBJ1-1; D is possibly TRBD1 (5 bases). The CDR3 has 12 amino acids. The V end lost 6 bases, the J end lost 3 bases, and 8 bases lay between the germline ends. CDR3: CASRQGDTEAFF. The CDR3 bases are TGTGCCAGCAGACAAGGGGACACTGAAGCTTTCTTT.

The V and J genes are TRBV29-1 and TRBJ1-4, with no clear D. Germline V gives CDR1 SQVTM, CDR2 ANQGSEA. V lost 5 bases and J lost 7, with 14 bases in between. This CDR3 contains 13 residues. CDR3 amino acids: CSVRTTVGEKLFF. CDR3 bases: TGCAGCGTTCGGACCACGGTGGGTGAAAAACTGTTTTTT.

This chain links TRBV4-2 with TRBJ1-6; unclear D gene. Germline loops: CDR1 LGHNA, CDR2 YNFKEQ. The V end was cut by 0 bases, the J end by 9 bases, with 18 bases between. CDR3 size: 17 residues. CDR3 sequence (DNA): TGTGCCAGCAGCCAAGATCTGGTCCCCGGGGTGGGTTCACCCCTCCACTTT. Translating it yields CASSQDLVPGVGSPLHF.

The chain joins TRBV20-1 to TRBJ1-2, with unresolved D. The germline V gene has CDR1 DFQATT and CDR2 SNEGSKA (reference sequence). V shed 6 bases and J shed 3 bases, with 5 bases lying between them. The CDR3 runs to 10 residues. CDR3 amino acids: CSARHYGYTF. The CDR3 DNA sequence: TGCAGTGCCCGACACTATGGCTACACCTTC.

This clone occurred a few times. The V and J genes are TRBV7-2 and TRBJ2-5; TRBD2 aligns across 7 bases. The CDR3 has 13 amino acids. Germline trimming cut 5 bases from V and 2 bases from J; bases unmatched to any gene: 2. CDR1 and CDR2 from the germline V gene are SGHTA and FQGNSA. CDR3 sequence: CASSDSGQETQYF. In DNA form, the CDR3 reads TGTGCCAGCAGCGATAGCGGGCAAGAGACCCAGTACTTC.

The gene calls are TRBV28 and TRBJ2-5; TRBD2 aligns across 8 bases. Germline V gives CDR1 MDHEN, CDR2 SYDVKM. The junction had 4 bases not matched to a gene; V was cut back by 2 bases and J by 5 bases. This CDR3 spans 14 amino acids. The CDR3 nucleotides are TGTGCCAGCAGTTTAGGCGGGAGGACGGAGACCCAGTACTTC. Protein sequence: CASSLGGRTETQYF.

The J gene is TRBJ1-3, the V gene TRBV28, with unresolved D. This CDR3 is built from 15 residues. Germline V gene data show CDR1 as MDHEN and CDR2 as SYDVKM. V was trimmed by 2 bases and J by 3 bases, leaving 11 bases between them. The CDR3 nucleotides are TGTGCCAGCAGTTTAACTTCCATCAATGGAAACACCATATATTTT. It specifies CASSLTSINGNTIYF.

The CDR3 spells CASSPGSPRDQPQHF. The CDR3 nucleotides are TGTGCCAGTAGTCCAGGGTCCCCCCGCGATCAGCCCCAGCATTTT. The J gene is TRBJ1-5, the V gene TRBV19; a possible D gene is TRBD1 (5 bases). The V and J ends lost 5 bases and 5 bases respectively, with 16 bases between them. Germline lookup yields CDR1 LNHDA and CDR2 SQIVND (reference sequence). This CDR3 spans 15 amino acids.

V is TRBV7-9 and J is TRBJ2-1; 7 bases fit TRBD1. V shed 5 bases, J shed 0 bases, and the junction held 13 bases outside the gene matches. The CDR3 has 18 residues. Germline lookup yields CDR1 SEHNR and CDR2 FQNEAQ (reference sequence). The DNA of the CDR3 is TGTGCCAGCAGCCCGAATTGGCGACAGGGATACTCCTACAATGAGCAGTTCTTC. Its translation: CASSPNWRQGYSYNEQFF.

V and J are TRBV6-5 and TRBJ2-1; D is unclear. This CDR3 has 11 residues. Looked up from germline, CDR1 is MNHEY and CDR2 is SVGAGI. With 5 bases removed from V and 14 bases from J, the gap between germline ends came to 13 bases. The CDR3 DNA reads TGTGCCAGCAGTCTGGGCAGGTTTGAGTTCTTC. Translated, it gives CASSLGRFEFF.

This sequence joins TRBV28 and TRBJ1-5, with D possibly TRBD1 on 6 matching bases. The germline V and J ends were trimmed by 7 bases and 4 bases, with 17 bases remaining between them. In germline, CDR1 is MDHEN, CDR2 SYDVKM. The CDR3 is made up of 15 amino acids. CDR3 nucleotide sequence: TGTGCCAGCAACCCAGCCGGGACACCAAATCAGCCCCAGCATTTT. This translates into CASNPAGTPNQPQHF.

The V gene is TRBV28, the J gene TRBJ1-5, with a tentative D call TRBD1 (5 bases). V was shortened by 2 bases and J by 7 bases, with 9 bases between the two germline ends. Germline CDR1 is MDHEN and CDR2 is SYDVKM. This CDR3 comprises 13 residues. The CDR3 reads CASSLRGGQPQHF. The CDR3 region has the DNA TGTGCCAGCAGTTTAAGGGGTGGGCAGCCCCAGCATTTT. Combining the CDR3 with reference TRBV28 and TRBJ1-5 gives the whole variable domain DVKVTQSSRYLVKRTGEKVFLECVQDMDHENMFWYRQDPGLGLRLIYFSYDVKMKEKGDIPEGYSVSREKKERFSLILESASTNQTSMYLCASSLRGGQPQHFGDGTRLSIL.

This clone was picked up one time. Other DNA sequences from this sample encode an identical CDR3 as well. The chain employs TRBV3-1 (or the pseudogene TRBV3-2) and TRBJ1-5; no reliable D call. This CDR3 has 14 amino acids. Germline CDR1 reads LGHDT; CDR2 reads YNNKEL (reference sequence). Between the trimmed V and J ends, which lost 3 bases and 0 bases, there was a span of 6 bases. The CDR3 bases are TGTGCCAGCAGCCAGGCCGCTAGCAATCAGCCCCAGCATTTT. Translation gives CASSQAASNQPQHF.

This clone was counted once. This chain joins TRBV5-1 and TRBJ1-1, with D hard to call. Germline values: CDR1 SGHRS, CDR2 YFSETQ. V dropped 3 bases and J dropped 3 bases, with 6 bases sitting between them. The CDR3 length is 12 residues. In DNA, the CDR3 is TGCGCCAGCAGCTCCCCCGACACTGAAGCTTTCTTT. This codes for CASSSPDTEAFF.